The 27 T cell receptor beta chains reported below all come from one sample, sequenced in a study of spatial heterogeneity in lung cancer. TCRdb re-called the 5' RACE reads through MiXCR, storing one row per CDR3 protein. The sample contains about 82,000 distinct CDR3 sequences, around 12% of which appear only once. Sample time point: sample taken at primary tumor resection. Researchers sequenced whole RNA taken from tumor, nontumor lung or frozen PBMC without sorting. The material sequenced was PBMCs, taken at surgery. The receptors originated from a male donor with early-stage non-small cell lung cancer.

This clonotype turned up a few times. This rearrangement joins TRBV29-1 to TRBJ2-3; D gene uncertain. Trimming removed 4 bases from V and 1 base from J, with 6 bases in between. This CDR3 region has 12 residues. Germline V lookup: CDR1 SQVTM, CDR2 ANQGSEA. CDR3 sequence reads: CSVALRTDTQYF. As DNA, the CDR3 is TGCAGCGTTGCTCTACGCACAGATACGCAGTATTTT.

The chain joins TRBV20-1 to TRBJ2-1; a possible D gene is TRBD1 (6 bases). From germline, CDR1 is DFQATT and CDR2 SNEGSKA (reference sequence). The CDR3 sequence is 14 residues long. V lost 3 bases, J lost 5 bases, and 14 bases lay in between. This CDR3 is CSARVWDTDNEQFF. CDR3 coding DNA: TGCAGTGCTAGGGTATGGGACACCGACAATGAGCAGTTCTTC.

The table lists this clonotype with a few counts. V is TRBV7-9 and J is TRBJ2-3; D possibly corresponds to TRBD2 (5 bases). The CDR3 loop spans 16 amino acids. Trimming removed 5 bases from V and 2 bases from J, with 17 bases in between. The germline V gene encodes CDR1 SEHNR and CDR2 FQNEAQ (reference sequence). The CDR3 region has the DNA TGTGCCAGCAGCCCCATCTCGGGGATACACACAGATACGCAGTATTTT. Its protein product is CASSPISGIHTDTQYF.

This chain connects TRBV19 to TRBJ1-1, with D unclear. The CDR3 covers 14 residues. Per germline, CDR1 LNHDA and CDR2 SQIVND (reference sequence). V lost 5 bases and J lost 1, with 11 bases in between. The CDR3 DNA reads TGTGCCAGTAGTCGAGGCAGACAGAACACTGAAGCTTTCTTT. Residues: CASSRGRQNTEAFF.

This clonotype was detected ten times or more. The rearrangement links TRBV29-1 to TRBJ1-1, with D unclear. The V and J ends lost 8 bases and 1 base respectively, with 8 bases between them. The CDR3 sequence is 11 residues long. The germline V gene has CDR1 SQVTM and CDR2 ANQGSEA. DNA of the CDR3: TGCAGCCTATCCGAGAACACTGAAGCTTTCTTT. Protein sequence: CSLSENTEAFF.

The sample holds a few counts of this clonotype. The chain links TRBV27 to TRBJ1-1; D uncertain. With 3 bases removed from V and 1 base from J, the gap between germline ends came to 9 bases. The CDR3 runs to 14 residues. CDR1 and CDR2 from the germline V gene are MNHEY and SMNVEV (reference sequence). DNA for the CDR3: TGTGCCAGCAGTTTTGGGTACCCGAACACTGAAGCTTTCTTT. Translating it yields CASSFGYPNTEAFF.

This clonotype was seen repeatedly, ten times or more. This chain links TRBV20-1 with TRBJ1-2, with a possible D match to TRBD1 (5 bases). Trimming pared 3 bases from V and 4 bases from J, leaving 9 bases between. The CDR3 runs to 12 residues. Germline CDR1 is DFQATT and CDR2 is SNEGSKA (reference sequence). The CDR3 region is CSASGGGYGYTF. For the CDR3, the DNA is TGCAGTGCTAGCGGGGGAGGCTATGGCTACACCTTC.

This clonotype was seen many times. This chain links TRBV29-1 with TRBJ1-1; 8 bases map to TRBD1. The ends lost 4 bases at V and 1 base at J; junction bases unmatched: 2. Germline V gene lookup returns CDR1 SQVTM and CDR2 ANQGSEA. This CDR3 has 13 residues. The DNA for the CDR3 is TGCAGCGTTGGGACAGGGAGGAACACTGAAGCTTTCTTT. It encodes CSVGTGRNTEAFF. Full variable domain (rest looked up from reference TRBV29-1 and TRBJ1-1): SAVISQKPSRDICQRGTSLTIQCQVDSQVTMMFWYRQQPGQSLTLIATANQGSEATYESGFVIDKFPISRPNLTFSTLTVSNMSPEDSSIYLCSVGTGRNTEAFFGQGTRLTVV.

The V gene is TRBV5-6, the J gene TRBJ1-6; D gene ambiguous. CDR1 is SGHDT, CDR2 YYEEEE, per germline. The CDR3 extends over 13 amino acids. V lost 4 bases to trimming and J lost 9 bases, with 11 bases between them. The CDR3 DNA reads TGTGCCAGCAGCCTTTCTAGCTTTTCACCCCTCCACTTT. It is translated as CASSLSSFSPLHF.

This clonotype was seen many times. The chain is built from TRBV27 and TRBJ1-2, with D perhaps matching TRBD1 (6 bases). Germline V gives CDR1 MNHEY, CDR2 SMNVEV (reference sequence). The V and J ends lost 6 bases and 4 bases respectively, with 24 bases between them. The CDR3 is 17 residues long. The CDR3 DNA follows: TGTGCCAGCAGGCCCGCCCCGGACAGCCCCCGCAGCTATGGCTACACCTTC. Its protein is CASRPAPDSPRSYGYTF.

This clonotype appeared a few times. The chain is built from TRBV29-1 and TRBJ2-1; 15 bases are a match to TRBD2. Looked up from germline, CDR1 is SQVTM and CDR2 is ANQGSEA. V gave up 5 bases and J gave up 15 bases; unmatched junction bases: 11. The CDR3 is made up of 14 amino acids. The CDR3 nucleotides read TGCAGCGTTCCCACCGGGACTAGCGGGGGGCTTATGTTCTTC. Translation: CSVPTGTSGGLMFF.

This clonotype was found a few times. DNA for the CDR3: TGTGCCAGCACCGGGGACAGGGGGGTCACAGATACGCAGTATTTT. Its translation is CASTGDRGVTDTQYF. The chain uses TRBV7-8 and TRBJ2-3, with 11 bases lining up with TRBD1. The germline V gene encodes CDR1 SGHVS and CDR2 FQNEAQ. J gave up 2 bases and V 7 bases, and 5 bases lay outside the gene matches. The CDR3 covers 15 residues.

In this sample, this clonotype turned up a few times. The V gene is TRBV6-6, the J gene TRBJ2-7; weak D call: TRBD2 (5 bases). Trimming pared 4 bases from V and 3 bases from J, leaving 13 bases between. The CDR3 has 14 amino acids. Germline CDR1 and CDR2: MNHNY and SVGAGI (reference sequence). The CDR3 DNA reads TGTGCCAGCAGTTTGAGTCCCGGGATCTACGAGCAGTACTTC. Protein sequence: CASSLSPGIYEQYF.

The chain carries TRBV6-1 and TRBJ1-5; maybe TRBD1 (5 bases). V was pared by 7 bases and J by 0 bases, with 13 bases between. Looked up from germline, CDR1 is MNHNS and CDR2 is SASEGT. The CDR3 loop spans 15 amino acids. CDR3 loop: CASNRDFNSNQPQHF. In DNA, the CDR3 is TGTGCCAGCAATCGGGACTTTAATAGCAATCAGCCCCAGCATTTT.

The V gene is TRBV7-9, the J gene TRBJ2-1; D gene ambiguous. Per the germline V gene, CDR1 is SEHNR and CDR2 is FQNEAQ (reference sequence). The CDR3 consists of 13 residues. V lost 2 bases and J 8 bases, leaving 10 bases between the germline ends. The CDR3 DNA reads as TGTGCCAGCAGCTTAATTCGTGGAGATGAGCAGTTCTTC. Encoded protein: CASSLIRGDEQFF. Supplemented by reference TRBV7-9 and TRBJ2-1, the full variable domain reads DTGVSQNPRHKITKRGQNVTFRCDPISEHNRLYWYRQTLGQGPEFLTYFQNEAQLEKSRLLSDRFSAERPKGSFSTLEIQRTEQGDSAMYLCASSLIRGDEQFFGPGTRLTVL.

This chain links TRBV5-1 with TRBJ2-5, with 8 bases fitting TRBD1. Germline values: CDR1 SGHRS, CDR2 YFSETQ. V lost 4 bases to trimming and J lost 5 bases; unmatched junction nucleotides: 7. This CDR3 comprises 14 residues. The CDR3, as DNA: TGCGCCAGCAGCGTAGGACAGGGTGCTGAGACCCAGTACTTC. It encodes CASSVGQGAETQYF.

This clonotype was observed a handful of times. This chain links TRBV12-3 or TRBV12-4 with TRBJ1-2; 9 nucleotides line up with TRBD1. J gave up 5 bases and V 6 bases, and 10 bases lay outside the gene matches. The length of the CDR3 is 15 residues. CDR3 in DNA: TGTGCCAGCAGCTCCGCCGGACAGGGGAGATATGGCTACACCTTC. As protein: CASSSAGQGRYGYTF.

This clonotype was picked up a small number of times. This chain joins TRBV11-2 and TRBJ2-7, with TRBD2 matching over 7 bases. Germline CDR1 is SGHAT and CDR2 is FQNNGV. The CDR3 runs to 15 residues. Trimming removed 2 bases from V and 0 bases from J; junction bases left unmatched: 4. CDR3 nucleotides: TGTGCCAGCAGCTTAACGCTAGCGGCCTCCTACGAGCAGTACTTC. This codes for CASSLTLAASYEQYF.

As to this clonotype: Given a much more abundant clone one base away, this may be a read error. J is TRBJ1-2 and V is TRBV19; D is possibly TRBD1 (5 bases). The CDR3 length is 14 residues. Germline lookup yields CDR1 LNHDA and CDR2 SQIVND (reference sequence). Deletions cut 3 bases from V and 3 bases from J, with 11 bases between. The CDR3 nucleotides are TGTGCCAGTAGTATTAGAGGACAAGACTATGGCTACACCTTC. It translates to CASSIRGQDYGYTF.

This clonotype was picked up many times. The chain has TRBV13 and TRBJ2-7; tentatively, D is TRBD1 or TRBD2 (5 bases each). The V gene lost 5 bases and the J gene lost 0 bases, with 11 bases spanning the gap. Per the germline V gene, CDR1 is PRHDT and CDR2 is FYEKMQ (reference sequence). This CDR3 has 14 amino acids. CDR3 bases: TGTGCCAGCAGCCCCCGGGACGGCTCCTACGAGCAGTACTTC. Protein product: CASSPRDGSYEQYF.

This clonotype has more than one count but fewer than ten. This sequence joins TRBV3-1 and TRBJ1-1, with a possible D match to TRBD1 (5 bases). Germline assignment: CDR1 LGHDT and CDR2 YNNKEL (reference sequence). The ends were cut back, 2 bases at V and 1 base at J, with 8 bases in the middle. This CDR3 is 14 amino acids long. The DNA of the CDR3 is TGTGCCAGCAGCCAAAGTGGGGGGAACACTGAAGCTTTCTTT. This encodes CASSQSGGNTEAFF.

The chain combines TRBV19 with TRBJ1-5; D is undetermined. Per the germline V gene, CDR1 is LNHDA and CDR2 is SQIVND (reference sequence). The CDR3 consists of 16 residues. Trimming took off 0 bases at V and 1 base at J, with 10 bases between the two ends. CDR3 nucleotides: TGTGCCAGTAGTATAGATCCCAGTCTAAGCAATCAGCCCCAGCATTTT. Translated, it gives CASSIDPSLSNQPQHF.

This clonotype came up a few times. The chain carries TRBV3-1 and TRBJ1-2, with TRBD1 as a possible D gene (5 bases). Looked up from germline, CDR1 is LGHDT and CDR2 is YNNKEL (reference sequence). Trimming left V 1 base short and J 7 bases short, with 7 bases between. This CDR3 contains 12 residues. The CDR3 loop is CASSQGGSGYTF. Written as DNA, the CDR3 is TGTGCCAGCAGCCAAGGGGGGTCTGGCTACACCTTC.

This clonotype was seen a handful of times. The chain carries TRBV12-3 or TRBV12-4 and TRBJ2-3, with 10 bases identical to TRBD1. The junction had 4 bases not matched to a gene; V was cut back by 6 bases and J by 4 bases. CDR3 length: 14 residues. The CDR3 sequence: CASRPGTGADTQYF. CDR3 bases: TGTGCCAGCAGGCCCGGGACAGGGGCAGATACGCAGTATTTT.

This sequence joins TRBV7-9 and TRBJ1-1, with D unclear. The CDR3 sequence is 13 residues long. The V and J ends lost 7 bases and 6 bases respectively, with 15 bases between them. Germline V CDR1 and CDR2: SEHNR, FQNEAQ (reference sequence). The CDR3 nucleotides are TGTGCCAGCATCCGCGACGTAATCGCTGAAGCTTTCTTT. Translated, it gives CASIRDVIAEAFF.

This clonotype has at least ten counts. The rearrangement links TRBV2 to TRBJ1-2; tentatively, D is TRBD1 (5 bases). The germline V gene encodes CDR1 SNHLY and CDR2 FYNNEI. The CDR3 sequence is 16 residues long. V lost 2 bases to trimming and J lost 6 bases, with 19 bases between them. For the CDR3, the DNA is TGTGCCAGCAGTGAAAGTCTGAGGGTCAGGGAAAATGGCTACACCTTC. Its translation: CASSESLRVRENGYTF.

V gene TRBV9 combines with J gene TRBJ1-2; possible D gene TRBD1, 6 bases. Trimming took off 0 bases at V and 4 bases at J, with 16 bases between the two ends. The CDR3 loop spans 16 amino acids. Germline V gene data show CDR1 as SGDLS and CDR2 as YYNGEE. For the CDR3, the DNA is TGTGCCAGCAGCGTAGGGCAGGGGCGTAATTCCTATGGCTACACCTTC. Protein sequence: CASSVGQGRNSYGYTF.